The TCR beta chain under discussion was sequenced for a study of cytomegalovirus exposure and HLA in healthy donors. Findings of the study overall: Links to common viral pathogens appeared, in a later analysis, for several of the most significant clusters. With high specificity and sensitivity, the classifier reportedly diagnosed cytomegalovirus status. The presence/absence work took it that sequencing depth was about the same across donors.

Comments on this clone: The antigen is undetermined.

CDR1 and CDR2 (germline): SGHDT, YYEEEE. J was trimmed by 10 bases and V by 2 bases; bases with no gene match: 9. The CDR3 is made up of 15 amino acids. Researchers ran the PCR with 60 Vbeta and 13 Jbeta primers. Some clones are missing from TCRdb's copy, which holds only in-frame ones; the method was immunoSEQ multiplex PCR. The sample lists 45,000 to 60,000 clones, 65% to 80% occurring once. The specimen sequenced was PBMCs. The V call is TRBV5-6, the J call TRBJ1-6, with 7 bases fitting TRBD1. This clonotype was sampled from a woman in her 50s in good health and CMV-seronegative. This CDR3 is CASSFRDSGSSPLHF. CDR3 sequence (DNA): TGTGCCAGCAGCTTTAGGGACAGCGGATCGTCACCCCTCCACTTT.